This T cell receptor beta chain was documented in a study of blood T cell repertoires in COVID-19. Across the study: COVID-19 samples from acute and convalescent phases originated in the United States, Italy and Spain. Sample material is recorded as cDNA or gDNA derived from T cells, B-cell-depleted T cells, or PBMCs.

Libraries were prepared by immunoSEQ multiplex PCR; TCRdb keeps only in-frame clonotypes and omits some of them. The sample lists some 220,000 clones, around 81% seen once, with 3% in the top ten. After removal of 4 bases from V and 2 bases from J, the junction contained 11 bases not matched to a gene. The germline CDR1 and CDR2 sequences are SEHNR and FQNEAQ (reference sequence). The length of the CDR3 is 17 residues. The chain joins TRBV7-9 to TRBJ1-5, with 7 bases identical to TRBD1. What was sequenced was peripheral blood. The TCR originated in a woman in her 30s who had recovered from COVID-19. The CDR3 region is CASSSGTEAWGNQPQHF. CDR3 nucleotides: TGTGCCAGCAGCTCCGGGACAGAGGCATGGGGCAATCAGCCCCAGCATTTT.